The rows below give T cell receptor beta chains drawn from one sample of a study of CD8 T cells in Susac syndrome. TCRdb analysed the immunoSEQ multiplex PCR reads with MiXCR anew, one entry per CDR3 protein. Of some 180,000 distinct CDR3 sequences in the sample, about 95% were seen once. The specimen was CD4+ T cells from PBMCs. The receptors were gathered from a human donor with Susac syndrome. Each CDR3 is given with its conserved first and last residue. The D gene is left open where the match is weak. Where a row states a size, it is once, few, many or the class of an expanded clone; other rows omit it.

clone_size	d_call	v_call	j_call	cdr3_aa	cdr3_nt
-	-	TRBV20-1	TRBJ2-7	CSASPRSYEQYF	TGCAGTGCTAGTCCTAGATCCTACGAGCAGTACTTC
-	-	TRBV5-1	TRBJ2-3	CASSLEESGTDTQYF	TGCGCCAGCAGCTTGGAGGAAAGCGGCACAGATACGCAGTATTTT
-	-	TRBV19	TRBJ2-7	CASSTDTSTYEQYF	TGTGCCAGTAGTACCGACACCTCCACCTACGAGCAGTACTTC
once	TRBD1	TRBV29-1	TRBJ1-5	CSVKQGTGQPQHF	TGCAGCGTTAAACAGGGGACGGGGCAGCCCCAGCATTTT
-	TRBD2	TRBV20-1	TRBJ2-3	CSVPGLAGSEDTQYF	TGCAGTGTTCCGGGACTAGCGGGGTCAGAAGATACGCAGTATTTT
-	TRBD1	TRBV7-3	TRBJ2-5	CASSTGVLQETQYF	TGTGCCAGCTCCACAGGGGTCCTACAGGAGACCCAGTACTTC
-	TRBD2	TRBV27	TRBJ2-2	CASSLSGLAAGELFF	TGTGCCAGCAGTTTATCCGGACTAGCGGCCGGGGAGCTGTTTTTT
-	TRBD2	TRBV6-2/TRBV6-3	TRBJ2-3	CASSLETSGVDTQYF	TGTGCCAGCAGTTTGGAGACTAGCGGGGTGGATACGCAGTATTTT
-	TRBD1	TRBV5-6	TRBJ2-1	CASSLVGTGIFNEQFF	TGTGCCAGCAGCTTGGTTGGGACAGGGATATTCAATGAGCAGTTCTTC
-	TRBD2	TRBV9	TRBJ2-5	CASSALGGGEETQYF	TGTGCCAGCAGCGCCCTCGGCGGGGGAGAAGAGACCCAGTACTTC
-	-	TRBV3-1	TRBJ2-1	CASSQVYDGRGNEQFF	TGTGCCAGCAGCCAAGTTTATGACGGGAGAGGCAATGAGCAGTTCTTC
once	-	TRBV12-3/TRBV12-4	TRBJ1-1	CASRSGTVNTEAFF	TGTGCCAGCAGATCCGGGACGGTGAACACTGAAGCTTTCTTT
-	-	TRBV7-6	TRBJ2-1	CASRPNGWSSYNEQFF	TGTGCCAGCAGACCTAATGGTTGGAGCTCCTACAATGAGCAGTTCTTC
-	-	TRBV10-3	TRBJ1-1	CAISDGTADTEAFF	TGTGCCATCAGTGATGGGACGGCGGACACTGAAGCTTTCTTT
-	-	TRBV5-4	TRBJ2-3	CASSRTSTDTQYF	TGTGCCAGCAGCAGGACTAGCACAGATACGCAGTATTTT
-	-	TRBV20-1	TRBJ2-3	CSAREHSSTDTQYF	TGCAGTGCTAGAGAGCACTCTAGCACAGATACGCAGTATTTT
-	TRBD2	TRBV9	TRBJ2-5	CASSTQGLAAQETQYF	TGTGCCAGCAGCACACAAGGACTAGCGGCACAAGAGACCCAGTACTTC
-	-	TRBV9	TRBJ2-3	CASSESEDTQYF	TGTGCCAGCAGCGAAAGCGAAGATACGCAGTATTTT
once	TRBD2	TRBV11-1	TRBJ2-1	CASSHPPGGLAGPSYNEQFF	TGTGCCAGCAGCCACCCCCCCGGGGGACTAGCGGGACCCTCCTACAATGAGCAGTTCTTC
once	TRBD2	TRBV4-2	TRBJ2-1	CASSQDLGTSGRAGYNEQFF	TGTGCCAGCAGCCAAGATCTAGGGACTAGCGGGAGGGCCGGTTACAATGAGCAGTTCTTC
-	-	TRBV7-9	TRBJ2-5	CASSPSREQETQYF	TGTGCCAGCAGCCCTTCGCGAGAACAAGAGACCCAGTACTTC
-	-	TRBV25-1	TRBJ1-2	CASSENTGVLGYTF	TGTGCCAGCAGTGAAAATACAGGAGTCCTTGGCTACACCTTC
-	-	TRBV5-1	TRBJ1-1	CASTAGQSNTEAFF	TGCGCCAGCACCGCCGGACAGTCCAACACTGAAGCTTTCTTT
-	TRBD2	TRBV10-3	TRBJ2-7	CAISESLAGANSYEQYF	TGTGCCATCAGTGAGTCTCTAGCGGGAGCTAACTCCTACGAGCAGTACTTC
-	-	TRBV30	TRBJ1-2	CAWNRDQGYGYTF	TGTGCCTGGAATCGGGACCAGGGCTATGGCTACACCTTC
few	-	TRBV19	TRBJ1-1	CASSITENTEAFF	TGTGCCAGTAGTATTACAGAAAACACTGAAGCTTTCTTT
-	-	TRBV15	TRBJ2-1	CATSGHPGSFDYNEQFF	TGTGCCACCAGCGGGCATCCTGGGTCTTTCGACTACAATGAGCAGTTCTTC
-	TRBD1	TRBV6-2/TRBV6-3	TRBJ2-1	CASSSHRGEQFF	TGTGCCAGCAGCTCACACAGGGGCGAGCAGTTCTTC
-	TRBD1	TRBV29-1	TRBJ1-2	CSVEFLAGGRLGRKGYTF	TGCAGCGTTGAATTTCTTGCAGGGGGCCGGCTTGGGAGAAAGGGCTACACCTTC
-	-	TRBV12-3/TRBV12-4	TRBJ1-6	CASSRGNSPLHF	TGTGCCAGCAGCCGGGGGAATTCACCCCTCCACTTT
-	-	TRBV20-1	TRBJ1-1	CSAVTPAATSEAFF	TGCAGTGCCGTCACGCCAGCTGCTACGTCAGAAGCTTTCTTT
-	TRBD1	TRBV29-1	TRBJ1-1	CSVSGQGDTEAFF	TGCAGCGTATCTGGACAGGGTGACACTGAAGCTTTCTTT
-	-	TRBV6-2/TRBV6-3	TRBJ1-2	CASSIGAGEDGYTF	TGTGCCAGCAGTATTGGGGCAGGGGAAGATGGCTACACCTTC
-	-	TRBV29-1	TRBJ2-5	CSVEGARQETQYF	TGCAGCGTTGAAGGAGCCAGACAAGAGACCCAGTACTTC
-	TRBD2	TRBV30	TRBJ2-2	CAWSVLAGMTGELFF	TGTGCCTGGAGTGTACTAGCGGGGATGACCGGGGAGCTGTTTTTT
-	TRBD1	TRBV7-6	TRBJ1-2	CASSRAGTGGDGYTF	TGTGCCAGCAGTCGCGCCGGGACAGGGGGCGATGGCTACACCTTC
once	-	TRBV10-3	TRBJ1-5	CAISESGGGRQPQHF	TGTGCCATCAGTGAGTCAGGAGGGGGAAGACAGCCCCAGCATTTT
-	-	TRBV4-2	TRBJ1-6	CASRPGWRDNSPLHF	TGTGCCAGCAGACCCGGGTGGAGAGATAATTCACCCCTCCACTTT
-	TRBD2	TRBV29-1	TRBJ2-5	CSLRLADETQYF	TGCAGCCTTCGACTAGCTGATGAGACCCAGTACTTC
-	-	TRBV13	TRBJ2-1	CASSSRGSSYNEQFF	TGTGCCAGCAGTTCACGGGGTAGCTCCTACAATGAGCAGTTCTTC
-	-	TRBV20-1	TRBJ2-3	CSAPDLRDGTDTQYF	TGCAGTGCCCCGGACTTGCGGGACGGCACAGATACGCAGTATTTT
-	TRBD2	TRBV3-1	TRBJ2-7	CASSQSSGLASYEQYF	TGTGCCAGCAGCCAAAGCTCCGGACTAGCCTCCTACGAGCAGTACTTC
-	-	TRBV29-1	TRBJ1-1	CSVEGRSNTEAFF	TGCAGCGTTGAGGGCAGATCGAACACTGAAGCTTTCTTT
-	-	TRBV18	TRBJ2-1	CASSSLASRGVYNEQFF	TGTGCCAGCTCATCCCTCGCTAGCCGGGGTGTCTACAATGAGCAGTTCTTC
once	TRBD1	TRBV5-1	TRBJ1-6	CASSLGTTGVSPLHF	TGCGCCAGCAGCTTGGGGACGACAGGGGTTTCACCCCTCCACTTT
-	TRBD1	TRBV28	TRBJ1-3	CASGTGQGSGNTIYF	TGTGCCAGCGGGACCGGACAGGGCTCTGGAAACACCATATATTTT
-	TRBD1	TRBV28	TRBJ1-2	CASSVGQGTGYTF	TGTGCCAGCAGTGTGGGACAGGGGACCGGCTACACCTTC
-	TRBD2	TRBV20-1	TRBJ2-4	CSARDRFQSGRRNIQYF	TGCAGTGCTAGAGATAGGTTCCAAAGCGGGAGAAGAAACATTCAGTACTTC
-	-	TRBV20-1	TRBJ1-1	CSARIGGYTEAFF	TGCAGTGCTAGGATCGGGGGCTACACTGAAGCTTTCTTT
once	TRBD2	TRBV29-1	TRBJ2-2	CSSGGASTGELFF	TGCAGTAGCGGGGGGGCAAGCACCGGGGAGCTGTTTTTT
-	TRBD2	TRBV5-1	TRBJ2-1	CASSFRVAGRYNEQFF	TGCGCCAGCAGCTTTCGGGTAGCGGGGCGCTACAATGAGCAGTTCTTC
-	-	TRBV7-9	TRBJ1-1	CASSFKAGGYNTEAFF	TGTGCCAGCAGCTTTAAGGCGGGGGGTTACAACACTGAAGCTTTCTTT
-	TRBD2	TRBV5-4	TRBJ2-1	CASSSLAGGPGNEQFF	TGTGCCAGCAGCTCGCTAGCGGGGGGGCCGGGCAATGAGCAGTTCTTC
-	-	TRBV6-2/TRBV6-3	TRBJ2-7	CASSYSPGMGSYEQYF	TGTGCCAGCAGTTACTCGCCGGGGATGGGCTCTTACGAGCAGTACTTC
-	-	TRBV7-2	TRBJ2-5	CASSLMETQYF	TGTGCCAGCAGCTTAATGGAGACCCAGTACTTC